The 27 T cell receptor beta chains in this list originate from one sample, sequenced in a study of cytomegalovirus exposure and HLA in healthy donors. Primers for the PCR totalled 60 Vbeta and 13 Jbeta. Here immunoSEQ multiplex PCR was the method, and the copy in TCRdb shows in-frame clones only, minus some. Among 130,000 or so clones, 65% to 80% were seen once, and the ten largest hold roughly 3.9%. The sequenced sample consisted of PBMCs. The receptor set was obtained from a male donor in good health and CMV-seropositive.

This clone was seen a handful of times. This chain links TRBV28 with TRBJ2-3; D perhaps matches TRBD2 (5 bases). There are 15 residues in the CDR3. Germline-derived CDR1 and CDR2 are MDHEN and SYDVKM. The germline V and J ends were trimmed by 5 bases and 0 bases, with 12 bases remaining between them. The CDR3 loop is CASSPPQRSTDTQYF. In DNA form, the CDR3 reads TGTGCCAGCAGTCCCCCCCAGCGGAGCACAGATACGCAGTATTTT.

The chain has TRBV6-1 and TRBJ2-5; 8 bases agree with TRBD1. TRBJ2-7 explains the end of the DNA better; the J call may be wrong. The CDR3 sequence is 14 residues long. Germline assignment: CDR1 MNHNS and CDR2 SASEGT. CDR3 in DNA: TGTGCCAGCACCCTGGACAGGGTGCTCTACGAGCAGTACTTC. It translates to CASTLDRVLYEQYF.

This clone came up a few times. This chain links TRBV2 with TRBJ2-2; D might be TRBD2 (7 bases). Germline loops: CDR1 SNHLY, CDR2 FYNNEI. Trimming cost V 7 bases and J 4 bases, with 22 bases left between them. The CDR3 spans 17 residues. The CDR3 is CASMGGLGARSTGELFF. CDR3 DNA sequence: TGTGCCAGCATGGGGGGGTTGGGGGCCCGGAGCACCGGGGAGCTGTTTTTT.

V is TRBV28 and J is TRBJ2-1, with 8 bases identical to TRBD2. The length of the CDR3 is 15 residues. Germline CDR1 reads MDHEN; CDR2 reads SYDVKM. The ends lost 5 bases at V and 7 bases at J; junction bases unmatched: 10. CDR3 sequence (DNA): TGTGCCAGCAGTCCCCGGGGGGGGGAAAGAAATGAGCAGTTCTTC. As protein: CASSPRGGERNEQFF.

This chain links TRBV4-2 with TRBJ1-3; D not certain. V was pared by 0 bases and J by 0 bases, with 9 bases between. This CDR3 has 16 amino acids. The germline CDR1 and CDR2 sequences are LGHNA and YNFKEQ. Here the CDR3 DNA reads TGTGCCAGCAGCCAAGACTCAGGCTACTCTGGAAACACCATATATTTT. Amino acids: CASSQDSGYSGNTIYF.

This chain connects TRBV28 to TRBJ2-2, with TRBD2 matching over 12 bases. Germline trimming cut 8 bases from V and 6 bases from J; bases unmatched to any gene: 16. The length of the CDR3 is 18 residues. CDR1 and CDR2 from the germline V gene are MDHEN and SYDVKM. The CDR3 here is CASGPPGLAGGPAGELFF. The CDR3 nucleotides read TGTGCCAGCGGCCCCCCAGGGCTAGCGGGAGGGCCGGCCGGGGAGCTGTTTTTT.

The V and J genes are TRBV5-8 and TRBJ2-6; D ambiguous. CDR3 length: 13 residues. Per germline, CDR1 SGHTS and CDR2 YDEGEE. V was trimmed by 4 bases and J by 1 base, leaving 3 bases between them. The CDR3 loop reads CASSQSGANVLTF. DNA of the CDR3: TGTGCCAGCAGCCAGTCTGGGGCCAACGTCCTGACTTTC.

Only one count was recorded for this clone. The chain combines TRBV28 with TRBJ1-2, with TRBD1 matching 11 bases. Trimming took 4 bases from V and 2 from J; bases not matched to a gene: 6. Germline assignment: CDR1 MDHEN and CDR2 SYDVKM. This CDR3 region has 16 residues. CDR3 loop: CASSWTGGLGNYGYTF. The CDR3 DNA reads as TGTGCCAGCAGTTGGACAGGGGGCTTGGGGAACTATGGCTACACCTTC.

The chain has TRBV5-1 and TRBJ2-1; D is perhaps TRBD2 (6 bases). Trimming removed 3 bases from V and 8 bases from J, with 21 bases in between. CDR3 length equals 16 residues. The V gene's germline CDR1 is SGHRS and CDR2 YFSETQ. In DNA form, the CDR3 reads TGCGCCAGCAGCTGGACTCCCCGGGGGACCCGCGATGAGCAGTTCTTC. It yields the protein CASSWTPRGTRDEQFF.

The chain joins TRBV6-1 to TRBJ2-3; 8 nucleotides line up with TRBD1. CDR1 is MNHNS and CDR2 is SASEGT in the germline V gene. CDR3 length: 14 amino acids. V was pared by 1 base and J by 4 bases, with 1 base of the junction left unmatched. The CDR3 here is CASSEEDRADTQYF. The CDR3 DNA reads as TGTGCCAGCAGTGAAGAGGACAGGGCAGATACGCAGTATTTT.

This clone was picked up one time. The genes are TRBV25-1 and TRBJ2-5; D is perhaps TRBD2 (5 bases). V was pared by 4 bases and J by 5 bases, with 11 bases between. Germline CDR1 MGHDK, CDR2 SYGVNS. This CDR3 has 13 amino acids. In DNA form, the CDR3 reads TGTGCCAGCAGTGTACTAGGGCGGGAGACCCAGTACTTC. It codes for CASSVLGRETQYF.

The chain uses TRBV13 and TRBJ1-4; a possible D gene is TRBD1 (6 bases). V was shortened by 0 bases and J by 7 bases, with 12 bases between the two germline ends. In germline, CDR1 is PRHDT, CDR2 FYEKMQ (reference sequence). This CDR3 has 15 amino acids. The CDR3 nucleotides read TGTGCCAGCAGCTTAGGACAGGGTGGGAGTGAAAAACTGTTTTTT. Protein sequence: CASSLGQGGSEKLFF.

The V call is TRBV9, the J call TRBJ2-1, with 9 bases lining up with TRBD2. CDR1 and CDR2 from the germline V gene are SGDLS and YYNGEE. This CDR3 is built from 17 residues. With 4 bases clipped from V and 0 bases from J, the junction kept 8 bases outside the gene matches. In DNA form, the CDR3 reads TGTGCCAGCAGCTTCCTAGCGGGGCCGAGCTCCTACAATGAGCAGTTCTTC. It is translated as CASSFLAGPSSYNEQFF.

This clone showed up just once. Here the CDR3 DNA reads TGTGCCAGCATTCCCGGACACGCGGCCAAAAACATTCAGTACTTC. This gives the protein CASIPGHAAKNIQYF. The chain has TRBV28 and TRBJ2-4; D possibly corresponds to TRBD1 (5 bases). Germline values: CDR1 MDHEN, CDR2 SYDVKM. Trimming stripped 7 bases from V and 1 base from J, with 14 bases between. This CDR3 contains 15 residues.

The chain is built from TRBV6-7 and TRBJ2-5; D unclear. The J call is in doubt because the DNA end fits TRBJ2-7 better. TRBV6-7 is recorded as an ORF, its role being uncertain. The CDR3 extends over 16 amino acids. Written as DNA, the CDR3 is TGTGCCAGCACAAGAACCCCCTTATCCCCCTCCTACGAGCAGTACTTC. It translates to CASTRTPLSPSYEQYF.

The chain combines TRBV29-1 with TRBJ2-7, with 8 bases that match TRBD2. CDR3 size: 11 residues. V lost 6 bases and J lost 3; bases outside the gene matches: 1. Germline CDR1 SQVTM, CDR2 ANQGSEA. The CDR3 sequence is CSVGTSYEQYF. DNA of the CDR3: TGCAGCGTCGGGACTAGCTACGAGCAGTACTTC.

This sequence joins TRBV28 and TRBJ2-4, with 9 bases identical to TRBD1. CDR3 size: 13 residues. Germline CDR1 MDHEN, CDR2 SYDVKM. The V and J ends lost 5 bases and 14 bases, in that order; junction bases with no gene match: 10. The CDR3 reads CASSLPGQGLEYF. The CDR3 bases are TGTGCCAGCAGTCTTCCGGGACAGGGTCTCGAGTACTTC.

The J gene is TRBJ1-4, the V gene TRBV27, with D maybe TRBD1 (5 bases). V shed 2 bases and J shed 11 bases, with 15 bases lying between them. CDR3 length equals 14 residues. Germline CDR1 is MNHEY and CDR2 is SMNVEV (reference sequence). CDR3 region: CASSLGTGPDKLFF. The CDR3 bases are TGTGCCAGCAGTTTAGGTACAGGTCCGGATAAACTGTTTTTT.

The chain combines TRBV19 with TRBJ2-3; D gene ambiguous. V lost 3 bases, J lost 6 bases, and 19 bases lay in between. The CDR3 runs to 16 residues. Looked up from germline, CDR1 is LNHDA and CDR2 is SQIVND (reference sequence). The DNA for the CDR3 is TGTGCCAGTAGTATCGAGGCGGCTCCTAGGTGGGATACGCAGTATTTT. This gives the protein CASSIEAAPRWDTQYF.

V usage is TRBV29-1 and J usage is TRBJ2-2; 9 nucleotides agree with TRBD2. After removal of 5 bases from V and 5 bases from J, the junction contained 6 bases not matched to a gene. The CDR3 runs to 14 residues. Germline V gene lookup returns CDR1 SQVTM and CDR2 ANQGSEA. The CDR3: CSVQGTSNTGELFF. The CDR3 DNA sequence: TGCAGCGTTCAGGGGACTAGCAATACCGGGGAGCTGTTTTTT.

The chain couples TRBV19 to TRBJ2-1; 10 bases match TRBD2. The CDR3 has 17 amino acids. V lost 2 bases to trimming and J lost 5 bases; unmatched junction nucleotides: 9. From germline, CDR1 is LNHDA and CDR2 SQIVND (reference sequence). The DNA of the CDR3 is TGTGCCAGTAGTATATACTCCGGACTAGCGGCTCACAATGAGCAGTTCTTC. Its protein is CASSIYSGLAAHNEQFF.

As concerns this clone: At one end the junction does not follow the germline gene, possibly because of a read error. This sequence joins TRBV30 and TRBJ2-3; 9 bases are shared with TRBD2. This CDR3 is 13 amino acids long. From germline, CDR1 is GTSNPN and CDR2 SVGIG (reference sequence). CDR3 amino acids: CAGSIAGADTQYF. The DNA for the CDR3 is TGTGCCGGGAGCATAGCGGGGGCAGATACGCAGTATTTT. Full variable domain (remainder filled in from reference TRBV30 and TRBJ2-3): SQTIHQWPATLVQPVGSPLSLECTVEGTSNPNLYWYRQAAGRGLQLLFYSVGIGQISSEVPQNLSASRPQDRQFILSSKKLLLSDSGFYLCAGSIAGADTQYFGPGTRLTVL.

The V call is TRBV19, the J call TRBJ2-3; a weak D match, TRBD2 (6 bases). CDR3 length: 14 amino acids. Per germline, CDR1 LNHDA and CDR2 SQIVND (reference sequence). Trimming removed 3 bases from V and 5 bases from J, with 12 bases in between. Here the CDR3 reads CASSIGSGRDTQYF. The CDR3 bases are TGTGCCAGTAGTATCGGGAGTGGAAGAGATACGCAGTATTTT.

CDR3 DNA sequence: TGTGCCAGCAGCAAGACAGGTTCCTACGAGCAGTACTTC. Protein product: CASSKTGSYEQYF. This chain joins TRBV5-6 and TRBJ2-7; a possible D gene is TRBD1 (6 bases). Trimming stripped 4 bases from V and 1 base from J, with 9 bases between. CDR1 and CDR2 from the germline V gene are SGHDT and YYEEEE. The CDR3 is 13 residues long.

This chain connects TRBV30 to TRBJ2-4; D may be TRBD1 (6 bases). Per germline, CDR1 GTSNPN and CDR2 SVGIG (reference sequence). Deletions cut 4 bases from V and 12 bases from J, with 19 bases between. The CDR3 contains 13 residues. The DNA for the CDR3 is TGTGCCTGGAACAGGGAATTTGTCGACAGTCAGTACTTC. It is translated as CAWNREFVDSQYF.

The V and J genes are TRBV29-1 and TRBJ1-3, with D uncertain. V was clipped by 4 bases and J by 0 bases, with 7 bases between them. CDR1 SQVTM and CDR2 ANQGSEA come from the germline V gene. CDR3 length: 13 amino acids. The CDR3 DNA sequence: TGCAGCGTTGCGTTAATCTCTGGAAACACCATATATTTT. Translating gives CSVALISGNTIYF.

V and J are TRBV28 and TRBJ1-4; D gene uncertain. The V gene lost 6 bases and the J gene lost 5 bases, with 16 bases spanning the gap. The CDR3 consists of 15 residues. Germline V gene sequence: CDR1 MDHEN, CDR2 SYDVKM. CDR3 amino acids: CASRMSAGLNEKLFF. CDR3 DNA sequence: TGTGCCAGCAGGATGTCAGCCGGACTAAATGAAAAACTGTTTTTT.